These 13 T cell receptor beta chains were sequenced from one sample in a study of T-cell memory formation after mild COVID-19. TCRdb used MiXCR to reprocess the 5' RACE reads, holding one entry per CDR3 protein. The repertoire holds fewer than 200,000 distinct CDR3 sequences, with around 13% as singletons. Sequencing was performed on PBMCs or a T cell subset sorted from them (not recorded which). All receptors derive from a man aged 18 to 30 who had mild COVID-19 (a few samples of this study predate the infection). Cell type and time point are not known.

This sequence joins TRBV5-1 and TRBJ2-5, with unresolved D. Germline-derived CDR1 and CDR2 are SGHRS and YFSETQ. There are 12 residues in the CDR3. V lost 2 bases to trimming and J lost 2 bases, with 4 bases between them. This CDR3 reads CASSLSQETQYF. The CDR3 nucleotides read TGCGCCAGCAGCTTATCACAAGAGACCCAGTACTTC.

CDR3 protein: CASSRTGGSYNEQFF. As DNA, the CDR3 is TGTGCCAGCAGCCGAACAGGGGGTTCCTACAATGAGCAGTTCTTC. The chain recombines TRBV7-3 with TRBJ2-1; 8 nucleotides match TRBD1. This CDR3 is 15 amino acids long. Looked up from germline, CDR1 is SGHTA and CDR2 is FQGTGA. J lost 1 base, V lost 5 bases, and 4 bases had no gene match.

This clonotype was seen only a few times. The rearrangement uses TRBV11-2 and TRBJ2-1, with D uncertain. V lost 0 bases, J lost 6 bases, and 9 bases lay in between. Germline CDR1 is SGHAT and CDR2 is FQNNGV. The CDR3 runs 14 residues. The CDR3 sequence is CASSLDGLSNEQFF. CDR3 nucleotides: TGTGCCAGCAGCTTAGATGGTCTCAGCAATGAGCAGTTCTTC.

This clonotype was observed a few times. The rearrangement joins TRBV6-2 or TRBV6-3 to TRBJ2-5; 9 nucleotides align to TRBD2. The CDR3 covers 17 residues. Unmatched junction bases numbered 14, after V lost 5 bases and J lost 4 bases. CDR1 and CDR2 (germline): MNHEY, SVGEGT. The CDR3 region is CASSVSGGTTIPETQYF. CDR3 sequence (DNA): TGTGCCAGCAGTGTGAGCGGGGGGACCACTATCCCAGAGACCCAGTACTTC.

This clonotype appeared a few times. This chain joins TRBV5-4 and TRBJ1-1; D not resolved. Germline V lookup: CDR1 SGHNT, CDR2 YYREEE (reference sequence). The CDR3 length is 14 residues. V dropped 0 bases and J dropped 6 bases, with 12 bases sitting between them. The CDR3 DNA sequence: TGTGCCAGCAGCTTGGGCCTAGAAGGGTCTGAAGCTTTCTTT. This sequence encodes CASSLGLEGSEAFF.

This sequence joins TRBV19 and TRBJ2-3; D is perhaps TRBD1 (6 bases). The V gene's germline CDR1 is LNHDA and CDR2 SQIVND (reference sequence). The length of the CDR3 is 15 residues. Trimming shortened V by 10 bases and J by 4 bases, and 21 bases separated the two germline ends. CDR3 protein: CATNKIGRQADTQYF. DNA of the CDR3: TGTGCCACTAACAAGATAGGACGACAGGCAGATACGCAGTATTTT.

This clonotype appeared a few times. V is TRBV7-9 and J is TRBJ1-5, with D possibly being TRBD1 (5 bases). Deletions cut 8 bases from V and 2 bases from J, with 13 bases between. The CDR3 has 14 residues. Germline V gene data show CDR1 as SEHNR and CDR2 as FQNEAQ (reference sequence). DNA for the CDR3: TGTGCCAGCCAGGGCAGGGCTGGCAATCAGCCCCAGCATTTT. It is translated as CASQGRAGNQPQHF.

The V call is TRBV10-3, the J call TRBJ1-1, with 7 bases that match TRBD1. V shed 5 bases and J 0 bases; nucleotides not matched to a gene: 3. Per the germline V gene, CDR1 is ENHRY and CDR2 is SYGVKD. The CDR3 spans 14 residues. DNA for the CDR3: TGTGCCATCAGTACAGGGGCTTTGAACACTGAAGCTTTCTTT. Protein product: CAISTGALNTEAFF.

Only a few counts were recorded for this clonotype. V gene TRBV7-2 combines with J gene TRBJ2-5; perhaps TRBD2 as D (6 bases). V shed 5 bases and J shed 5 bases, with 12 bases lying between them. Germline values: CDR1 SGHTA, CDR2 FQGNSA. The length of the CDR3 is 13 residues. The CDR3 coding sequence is TGTGCCAGCAGCGGATCGGGGGTGGAGACCCAGTACTTC. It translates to CASSGSGVETQYF.

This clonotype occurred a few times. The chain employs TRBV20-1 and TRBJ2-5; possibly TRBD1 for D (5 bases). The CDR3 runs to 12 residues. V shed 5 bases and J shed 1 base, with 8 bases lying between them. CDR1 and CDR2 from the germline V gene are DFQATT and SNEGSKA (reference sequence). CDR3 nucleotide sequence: TGCAGTGCTTGGACAAGCCAAGAGACCCAGTACTTC. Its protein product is CSAWTSQETQYF.

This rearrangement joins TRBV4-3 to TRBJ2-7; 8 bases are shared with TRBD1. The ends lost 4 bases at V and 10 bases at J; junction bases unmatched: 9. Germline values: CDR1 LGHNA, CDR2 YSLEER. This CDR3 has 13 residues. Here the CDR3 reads CASSRSQDRAQYF. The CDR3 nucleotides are TGCGCCAGCAGCCGAAGCCAGGACAGGGCCCAGTACTTC.

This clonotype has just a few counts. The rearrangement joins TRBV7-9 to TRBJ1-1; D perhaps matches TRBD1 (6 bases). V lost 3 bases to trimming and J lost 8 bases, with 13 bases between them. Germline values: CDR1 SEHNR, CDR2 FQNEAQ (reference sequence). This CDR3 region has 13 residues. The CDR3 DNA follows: TGTGCCAGCAGCTTCCTCGACAGGAAAGAAGCTTTCTTT. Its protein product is CASSFLDRKEAFF.

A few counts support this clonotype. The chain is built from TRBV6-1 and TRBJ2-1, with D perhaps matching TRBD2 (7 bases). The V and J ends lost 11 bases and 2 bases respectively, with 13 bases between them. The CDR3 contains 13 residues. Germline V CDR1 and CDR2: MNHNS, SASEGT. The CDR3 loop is CAGGADAYNEQFF. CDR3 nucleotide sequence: TGTGCCGGGGGGGCGGATGCCTACAATGAGCAGTTCTTC.